The clone carrying this TCR beta chain has only a few counts. From RNA transcripts, TCR beta CDR3 regions were amplified. First-round RT-PCR with HTBI primers amplified the TCR CDR3 region. TCRdb re-derived calls from the multiplex PCR reads in MiXCR, one entry per CDR3 protein. The data hold hundreds of thousands of distinct CDR3 sequences, with about a sixth observed a single time. This entry comes from a study of T cells in Graves' hyperthyroidism and ophthalmopathy. Per germline, CDR1 ENHRY and CDR2 SYGVKD. The CDR3 sequence is 13 residues long. V lost 10 bases, J lost 5 bases, and 14 bases lay in between.

The material sequenced was blood. This sequence originates from a woman aged 40-49 years with Graves' ophthalmopathy. This chain links TRBV10-3 with TRBJ2-2; D possibly corresponds to TRBD2 (5 bases). The CDR3 DNA reads as TGTGCCAGCAAGGGTAGGGAGACCGGGGAGCTGTTTTTT. Translation: CASKGRETGELFF.